Listed below are T cell receptor beta chains from one sample, sequenced in a study of CD8 T cells in Susac syndrome. TCRdb reprocessed the immunoSEQ multiplex PCR reads with MiXCR, giving one entry per CDR3 protein. The sample lists more than 40,000 distinct CDR3 sequences; 90% to 95% were seen once. Sequencing used CD8+ T cells from PBMCs. These receptors were taken from a human donor in good health. Both conserved end residues are part of each CDR3. Each record gives: J gene, D gene, clone size, V gene, CDR3 DNA, CDR3 protein. D genes are given only for firm matches. Size is stated for part of the rows, as once, few or many counts, or as a class when the clone is expanded.

TRBJ2-5,.,once,TRBV5-1,TGCGCCAGCAGCCCAACCCAGGGCGGGCCCGATCCCCAGTACTTC,CASSPTQGGPDPQYF
TRBJ2-5,.,.,TRBV15,TGTGCCACCAGCGGGAGAGCGGTTTTTCAAGAGACCCAGTACTTC,CATSGRAVFQETQYF
TRBJ2-3,TRBD2,.,TRBV29-1,TGCAGCGTTGAAGGGGGACTAGCGGGCTCATTCTTTTTGACAGATACGCAGTATTTT,CSVEGGLAGSFFLTDTQYF
TRBJ2-7,TRBD2,once,TRBV28,TGTGCCAGTTGGGGAGCGGGAGGCCTATACGAGCAGTACTTC,CASWGAGGLYEQYF
TRBJ2-7,.,.,TRBV19,TGTGCCAGTAGCCCCTTTAGCGGAGGGGTACACGAGCAGTACTTC,CASSPFSGGVHEQYF
TRBJ2-2,.,.,TRBV13,TGTGCCAGCAGCCAACGGACACTCACCGGGGAGCTGTTTTTT,CASSQRTLTGELFF
TRBJ2-1,.,.,TRBV5-1,TGCGCCAGCAGCTTAGGGCCGGGCGCCTACAATGAGCAGTTCTTC,CASSLGPGAYNEQFF
TRBJ2-1,.,few,TRBV6-2/TRBV6-3,TGTGCCAGCAGGCAATATGAGCAGTTCTTC,CASRQYEQFF
TRBJ2-7,.,.,TRBV12-3/TRBV12-4,TGTGCCAGCAGTTTAGGATTGACACTAGAGCAGTACTTC,CASSLGLTLEQYF
TRBJ2-3,.,.,TRBV15,TGTGCCACCCGGGACGCAGATACGCAGTATTTT,CATRDADTQYF
TRBJ2-7,.,once,TRBV29-1,TGCAGCGTTTTTTCGGTGAACTCCTACGAGCAGTACTTC,CSVFSVNSYEQYF
TRBJ1-3,.,.,TRBV7-9,TGTGCCAGCATTGGACGGTCGAGCTCTGGAAACACCATATATTTT,CASIGRSSSGNTIYF
TRBJ2-7,.,once,TRBV7-2,TGTGCCAGCAGCTTAGGAACAGCCTCCTCCTTC,CASSLGTASSF
TRBJ2-1,.,.,TRBV2,TGTGCCAGCAGTGAGACGAGCTCCTACAATGAGCAGTTCTTC,CASSETSSYNEQFF
TRBJ2-1,.,.,TRBV2,TGTGCCAGCAGTGAACGCCCTGAGCAGTTCTTC,CASSERPEQFF
TRBJ2-7,.,.,TRBV7-9,TGTGCCAGCAGCTTGGGGGTCCCCTACGAGCAGTACTTC,CASSLGVPYEQYF
TRBJ2-3,.,.,TRBV15,TGTGCCACCAGGTCAAAGTTCAGGTCCCCCACAGATACGCAGTATTTT,CATRSKFRSPTDTQYF
TRBJ2-1,TRBD2,.,TRBV5-1,TGCGCCAGCACCCAGGGACTAGCGGGAGGGGGGGCTCGGATTGAGCAGTTCTTC,CASTQGLAGGGARIEQFF
TRBJ1-4,.,.,TRBV28,TGTGCCAGCAGAAGGACGGGTGCAACTAATGAAAAACTGTTTTTT,CASRRTGATNEKLFF
TRBJ2-7,TRBD2,.,TRBV2,TGTGCCAGCAGTGGGTTAGCGGGATTCTACGAGCAGTACTTC,CASSGLAGFYEQYF
TRBJ2-1,.,.,TRBV29-1,TGCAGCGTTAAGGACTTAGGGCCCCCCTACAATGAGCAGTTCTTC,CSVKDLGPPYNEQFF
TRBJ1-4,.,.,TRBV29-1,TGCAGCGTTCTATGGGGCGGGGAAAAACTGTTTTTT,CSVLWGGEKLFF
TRBJ1-2,.,.,TRBV9,TGTGCCAGCAGCGTGGGGGACGGAGATGGCTACACCTTC,CASSVGDGDGYTF
TRBJ2-7,.,once,TRBV7-9,TGTGCCAGCAGCTCAGGAGGGGACTTGCTCGAGCAGTACTTC,CASSSGGDLLEQYF
TRBJ1-5,.,.,TRBV2,TGTGCCAGCAGCGAGGGGGATCAGCCCCAGCATTTT,CASSEGDQPQHF
TRBJ2-7,TRBD2,.,TRBV28,TGTGCCAGCAGTGAGGGACTAGCGGGAGTCGAGCAGTACTTC,CASSEGLAGVEQYF